This T cell receptor (beta chain) is from a study of cytomegalovirus exposure and HLA in healthy donors (dated by TCRdb to 2016 to 2017). Study-wide context: According to an earlier analysis of a few hundred of the donors, some 180 million T cells yielded roughly 110 million unique TCR beta sequences and 276 Gb of sequence data. Roughly 300 gigabases of sequencing data and 75 million to 85 million unique TCR sequences made up an early release that covered under 750 HLA-typed donors. Among the roughly 380 genotyped donors, around 81% belonged to the genetic ancestry cluster associated with self-reported Caucasian donors. The study aimed to test whether cataloging public T cell receptors could reveal signatures of past pathogen exposure. The study used immunosequencing to profile the T cell repertoires of some 600 subjects and linked those repertoires to cytomegalovirus serostatus. In addition to the first cohort of 500 to 850 subjects, a separate validation cohort of over 90 different subjects was used. To predict cytomegalovirus infection status, the study brought together high-throughput TCR immunosequencing, statistical association of individual TCRs with disease status, and machine learning. A later analysis re-analyzed previously published TCR beta repertoires from hundreds of donors and added high-resolution HLA genotyping to study TCR occurrence patterns. Rather than using new phenotypic data, the later analysis identified candidate immune exposures from TCR beta sequences and from how often those sequences occurred across donors. An earlier analysis of several hundred of the donors applied high-throughput TCR beta sequencing to assess whether each TCR beta V gene segment acted as functional or pseudogenic. Alongside the repertoire data, information on donor age, sex, ethnicity and CMV serostatus was compiled. A later genetic analysis took genome-wide SNP genotypes for about three fifths of the 666 donors and used that subset as a discovery cohort. Every repertoire in the discovery cohort had been generated on one and the same sequencing platform. HLA typing included class I and class II loci at four-digit resolution. Typing coverage varied by locus: roughly 629-630 donors for A, B, C, DRB1 and DQB1; roughly 500 for DQA1; 600 to 610 for DPA1; more than 450 for DPB1. Five DR-DQ haplotypes were handled as single units for association and clustering because linkage in the cohort was strong. Among 398 genotyped donors of the cohort, an average of roughly 240,000 unique TCR beta nucleotide sequences were sequenced per donor, roughly 18% of them non-productive. Broader findings and caveats from the paper: Across donors, most TCR sequences were observed very rarely, whereas some public TCRs were present in many individuals. In an earlier analysis of 587 of the donors, most TCR beta V segments were observed in productive rearrangements about 90% or about 30% of the time, broadly matching IMGT annotations. Specific HLA alleles were associated with 15,000 to 20,000 TCR beta sequences at a false discovery rate of 0.05 in a later analysis. The study listed 150 to 200 TCR beta chains as associated with cytomegalovirus. V-gene and J-gene trimming of TCR beta chains was associated with a missense DCLRE1C variant in a later genetic analysis, and the association was replicated in an independent cohort. A further reported finding was that TCR beta sequences accurately predicted the HLA-A and HLA-B alleles for most subjects in the first cohort. In both the original and validation cohorts, the classifier was reported to diagnose cytomegalovirus status with high specificity and sensitivity. Because counts were too low, about 18 rarely observed V segments, including chromosome 9 orphons, were excluded from the earlier analysis of 587 of the donors. According to a later genetic analysis, donors in an Asian-associated ancestry cluster had fewer N-insertions in productive TCRs than the approximately 650-donor mean. The presence/absence analyses assumed that sequencing depth was roughly uniform across donors, and that assumption may not be true. In a later analysis, TCR association rates were found to vary across HLA loci, with the most associated TCRs seen for DRB1 alleles and the fewest for HLA-C alleles. Correlated functional status among segregating V segments might be attributable to linkage disequilibrium, but an unknown experimental factor could not be ruled out. The only immune exposure information available for the cohort was CMV serostatus. In vitro tests confirmed that a few of the cytomegalovirus-associated TCR beta chains recognize cytomegalovirus antigens. Because the 87-base-pair reads could not distinguish some IMGT-functional V segments, including TRBV6-2 and TRBV6-3, those segments were excluded. A cluster of highly shared sequence variants was judged likely to be a technical artifact of the sequencing pipeline. According to the authors, the approach could potentially be generalized to other disease states and immunological phenotypes. In this cohort, only TCR beta chains were sequenced, and detectable features were limited by the absence of alpha or paired-chain data. Strong co-occurrence of HLA alleles, especially DR and DQ, made assigning TCR associations to individual alleles difficult. Because HLA typing was missing for some donors at each locus, association tests included only the typed subset. A later analysis found that HLA-associated TCR beta chains were more clonally expanded and had lower generation probabilities than equally common non-associated chains. A later analysis found that most CMV-associated TCR beta chains appeared HLA-restricted, with HLA associations seemingly driven largely by CMV exposure. In a later analysis, several top co-occurrence clusters were reported to appear linked to parvovirus B19, influenza, CMV and Epstein-Barr virus.

CDR1 and CDR2 are drawn from the germline V gene: SGHTA, FQGNSA. The cysteine opens and the phenylalanine closes a CDR3 of 14 amino acids. Only CDR3 DNA is held: 42 bases, read in frame from base 1. Between the V and J ends, shortened by 7 bases and 3 bases respectively, the junction contains 12 bases. The receptor library was made with the immunoSEQ multiplex PCR assay. For the multiplex PCR, a mixture combining 60 forward primers for TCR Vbeta segments and 13 reverse primers for TCR Jbeta segments was used. A multiplex PCR assay on genomic DNA amplified the CDR3 region of rearranged TCR beta genes. On the Illumina HiSeq System, the amplified TCR beta libraries were sequenced as 87-base-pair reads. The original pipeline was this. A later analysis counted some 80 million unique TCR beta chains across the 666 repertoires, and around 9.9 million of these chains were shared by at least two donors. Raw reads were error-corrected and collapsed into unique sequences with a nearest-neighbor algorithm that merged closely related sequences to remove PCR and sequencing errors. Alignment of CDR3 sequences to IMGT reference sequences was used to assign V, D and J gene segments. For a sequence to be retained, a match of at least six nucleotides was required to both a V gene segment and a J gene segment. A rearrangement counted as productive if the CDR3 had no stop codons and remained in frame with V and J, and every other rearrangement counted as non-productive. CDR3 was defined according to IMGT convention as the region running from the second conserved V-encoded cysteine to the conserved J-encoded phenylalanine. Sequences without an unambiguous match to a single V gene segment were excluded from the earlier analysis of about 600 of the donors. An earlier analysis of 550 to 650 of the donors classified V segments as functional when productive rearrangements were above 56.7% and as segregating when the standard deviation between donors was above 5%. A statistical classification framework was developed to diagnose cytomegalovirus status using the catalog of TCR beta chain sequences. In a later analysis, V and J genes were assigned by comparing TCR nucleotide sequences against IMGT/GENE-DB human TR gene sequences. The TCRdist pipeline was used in a later analysis to assign CDR3 sequences and most-parsimonious VDJ recombination scenarios. In a later analysis, each TCR beta chain was defined by its CDR3 amino acid sequence together with its V-gene family, and reads lacking a unique V-gene family were excluded. As a way to deal with suspected cross-contamination and a sequencing artifact, a later analysis dropped 450 to 700 nucleotide sequences that were highly shared and had low generation probability. In a later analysis, a clonal expansion index was calculated for each public chain from normalized within-repertoire ranks of inferred template counts. In a later analysis, generation probabilities were computed with a VDJ recombination model fitted to out-of-frame rearrangements, and the resulting probabilities were checked against IGoR. In a later analysis, hypergeometric tests were used to score TCR-TCR, TCR-HLA and TCR-CMV co-occurrence, with a repertoire-size bias correction applied to TCR pairs. A later analysis estimated false discovery rates by permuting HLA or CMV assignments 20 times. In a later analysis, co-occurring TCRs were grouped using DBSCAN, and TCRdist sequence similarity was added for clustering within HLA-allele-positive subsets. For co-occurrence clustering, repertoires with fewer than 30,000 or more than 120,000 public chains were excluded, along with 5 or 6 repertoires with anomalous nucleotide sharing. TCRdb obtained this table from immuneACCESS and retained in-frame rearrangements with V and J assigned. These tables miss some clones; where compared with another copy, unresolved V genes account for less than half of the shortfall, and the remainder is unexplained. The D gene and trimming were derived from the DNA, and the V and J assignments and clone size from that table. The sample yields about 160,000 clones; 65% to 85% were counted once. The ten largest make up nearly 2.5% of the sample.

The cohort consisted of some 670 healthy bone marrow donors. At the time of sampling, all cohort members were nominally healthy, though unrecorded immune exposures were likely present. The donor tested CMV seronegative and was one of the 352 seronegative cohort members. Every donor gave a peripheral blood sample, and the peripheral blood mononuclear cells from that sample were used for TCR beta sequencing. The Qiagen DNeasy Blood Extraction Kit was used to extract genomic DNA from the blood cell samples. As concerns this clone: Its antigen is not yet known. The input lacks base qualities; no much larger clone sits a single base away.

Sequencing was carried out using PBMCs. Recombination linked TRBV7-2 to TRBJ2-2, with a weak D call of TRBD2 (5 bases match). This TCR was recovered from a male donor in good health and CMV-seronegative. The CDR3 region has the sequence CASTQWEYTGELFF. The DNA sequence is TGTGCCAGCACCCAATGGGAGTACACCGGGGAGCTGTTTTTT.